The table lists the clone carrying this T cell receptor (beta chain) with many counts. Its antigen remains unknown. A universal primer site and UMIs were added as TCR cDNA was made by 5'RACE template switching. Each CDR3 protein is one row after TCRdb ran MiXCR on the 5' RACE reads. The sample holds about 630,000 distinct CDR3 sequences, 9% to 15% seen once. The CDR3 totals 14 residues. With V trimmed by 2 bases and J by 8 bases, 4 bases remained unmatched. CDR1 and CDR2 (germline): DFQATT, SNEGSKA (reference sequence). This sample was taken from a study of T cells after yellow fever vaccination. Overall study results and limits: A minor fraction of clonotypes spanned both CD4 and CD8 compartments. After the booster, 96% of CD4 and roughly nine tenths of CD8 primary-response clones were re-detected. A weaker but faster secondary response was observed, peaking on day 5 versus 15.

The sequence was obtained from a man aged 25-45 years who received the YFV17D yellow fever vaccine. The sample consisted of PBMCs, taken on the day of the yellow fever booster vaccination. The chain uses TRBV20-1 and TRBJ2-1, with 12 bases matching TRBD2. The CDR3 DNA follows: TGCAGTGCTAGAATGACTAGCGGGAGTCATGAGCAGTTCTTC. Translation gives CSARMTSGSHEQFF.